The TCR beta chain described here comes from a study of OX40 agonist ivuxolimab in advanced cancers. Study-wide background: Ivuxolimab doses were 0.01, 0.1, 0.3, 1.5, 3 or 10 mg/kg every 2 weeks. Earlier anti-PD-1, anti-PD-L1 or anti-CTLA-4 therapy was permitted; around 40% had received some. Three patients showed partial responses: one hepatocellular carcinoma and two cutaneous melanoma cases.

This clone is medium-sized in the sample. Germline lookup yields CDR1 SGHNT and CDR2 YYREEE (reference sequence). The V end was cut by 0 bases, the J end by 0 bases, with 18 bases between. This CDR3 region has 18 residues. TCRdb's copy holds only in-frame clones and misses some; the assay was immunoSEQ multiplex PCR. The sample shows 43,000 or so clones, roughly 86% of them seen only once. Sequenced material: CD4+ or CD8+ T cells sorted from blood, taken in a trial of the OX40 agonist ivuxolimab. The chain is built from TRBV5-4 and TRBJ1-2, with D tentatively TRBD1 (5 bases). The clonotype was recovered from an adult with an advanced solid tumor such as melanoma, head and neck, liver or kidney cancer. CDR3 in amino acids: CASSLDRGSSGPNYGYTF. CDR3 sequence (DNA): TGTGCCAGCAGCTTGGACCGCGGATCCTCGGGACCTAACTATGGCTACACCTTC.